A single sample gave rise to the 16 T cell receptor beta chains below, sequenced in a study of identical twins. MiXCR, run by TCRdb on the 5' RACE reads, gives a single entry per CDR3 protein. The table lists 500,000 to 700,000 distinct CDR3 sequences, roughly 6.6% of them singletons. This sample also belongs to another study, concerning yellow fever vaccine responses in identical twins.

The material sequenced was PBMCs. These receptors were obtained from a woman aged 18-30 years in good health.

This clonotype was counted at least ten times. The CDR3 DNA is TGTGCCAGCAGCTTGCAAGGCGGGAGGGCCAGGAATACGCAGTATTTT. This gives the protein CASSLQGGRARNTQYF. The rearrangement uses TRBV7-3 and TRBJ2-3; the match to TRBD2 covers 9 bases. J gave up 7 bases and V 3 bases, and 11 bases lay outside the gene matches. Germline CDR1 is SGHTA and CDR2 is FQGTGA. The CDR3 loop spans 16 amino acids.

This clonotype was found many times. CDR3 bases: TGTGCCAGCAGTTTATGGGGGGGGAATCAAGAGACCCAGTACTTC. This encodes CASSLWGGNQETQYF. This sequence joins TRBV12-3 or TRBV12-4 and TRBJ2-5; 7 bases are shared with TRBD2. The CDR3 sequence is 15 residues long. After removal of 2 bases from V and 2 bases from J, the junction contained 5 bases not matched to a gene.

There are a few counts of this clonotype. This sequence joins TRBV12-3 or TRBV12-4 and TRBJ2-1, with 10 nucleotides matching TRBD1. Germline trimming cut 6 bases from V and 2 bases from J; bases unmatched to any gene: 4. The CDR3 extends over 15 amino acids. CDR3 nucleotides: TGTGCCAGCAGAGACGGGACAGGGGCCTACAATGAGCAGTTCTTC. Its translation is CASRDGTGAYNEQFF.

This clonotype was seen a handful of times. This chain links TRBV7-9 with TRBJ2-1; no reliable D call. Trimming cost V 8 bases and J 5 bases, with 7 bases left between them. This CDR3 comprises 11 residues. Germline CDR1 is SEHNR and CDR2 is FQNEAQ (reference sequence). The CDR3 loop reads CASQQNNEQFF. The CDR3, as DNA: TGTGCCAGCCAACAGAACAATGAGCAGTTCTTC.

This clonotype showed up many times. This chain uses TRBV28 with TRBJ2-1; D gene uncertain. Trimming shortened V by 3 bases and J by 6 bases, and 12 bases separated the two germline ends. CDR3 length equals 14 residues. Germline V gene lookup returns CDR1 MDHEN and CDR2 SYDVKM. CDR3 nucleotides: TGTGCCAGCAGTTTCTCGAGCCTGGGCAATGAGCAGTTCTTC. This encodes CASSFSSLGNEQFF. Looking up the rest from reference TRBV28 and TRBJ2-1 gives the full variable domain: DVKVTQSSRYLVKRTGEKVFLECVQDMDHENMFWYRQDPGLGLRLIYFSYDVKMKEKGDIPEGYSVSREKKERFSLILESASTNQTSMYLCASSFSSLGNEQFFGPGTRLTVL.

This clonotype was found many times. The J gene is TRBJ1-2, the V gene TRBV12-3 or TRBV12-4; D unresolved. The V end lost 2 bases, the J end lost 8 bases, and 15 bases lay between the germline ends. This CDR3 comprises 14 residues. CDR3 coding DNA: TGTGCCAGCAGTTTAAGGCCGGCAGCACTGGGCTACACCTTC. It encodes CASSLRPAALGYTF.

This clonotype was detected only a few times. This chain links TRBV3-1 with TRBJ1-1, with a tentative D call TRBD1 (6 bases). The V end was cut by 4 bases, the J end by 4 bases, with 16 bases between. This CDR3 region has 15 residues. Germline lookup yields CDR1 LGHDT and CDR2 YNNKEL (reference sequence). In nucleotides, the CDR3 is TGTGCCAGCAGCCGAGGGAGGCAGGGGATCACTGAAGCTTTCTTT. This sequence encodes CASSRGRQGITEAFF.

This clonotype was picked up many times. V usage is TRBV5-1 and J usage is TRBJ2-7; 7 positions agree with TRBD2. CDR1 and CDR2 (germline): SGHRS, YFSETQ. The CDR3 contains 15 residues. V was clipped by 4 bases and J by 0 bases; unmatched bases: 7. DNA of the CDR3: TGCGCCAGCAGCGATGGACTAGGATCCTCCTACGAGCAGTACTTC. It translates to CASSDGLGSSYEQYF.

This clonotype was seen ten or more times. This chain links TRBV7-2 with TRBJ1-3; 8 bases are a match to TRBD1. Trimming at V came to 3 bases and at J to 0 bases, leaving 1 base not matched to a gene. From germline, CDR1 is SGHTA and CDR2 FQGNSA. CDR3 length: 15 residues. The CDR3, as DNA: TGTGCCAGCAGCTTGGGACAGGTCTCTGGAAACACCATATATTTT. Amino acids: CASSLGQVSGNTIYF.

V is TRBV11-1 and J is TRBJ2-1; TRBD2 matches at 14 bases. The CDR3 runs 19 residues. V trimming: 5 bases; J trimming: 4 bases; junction bases outside the gene matches: 13. CDR1 and CDR2 from the germline V gene are SGHAT and FQDESV (reference sequence). CDR3 in DNA: TGTGCCAGCAGCCCACGACCGGGACTAGCGGGGGTCACTTACAATGAGCAGTTCTTC. It yields the protein CASSPRPGLAGVTYNEQFF.

This clonotype occurred a few times. This sequence joins TRBV20-1 and TRBJ2-1; no definite D call. Per germline, CDR1 DFQATT and CDR2 SNEGSKA (reference sequence). The CDR3 sequence is 13 residues long. V shed 4 bases and J shed 0 bases, with 7 bases lying between them. The CDR3 sequence: CSATQHSYNEQFF. The DNA of the CDR3 is TGCAGTGCTACGCAGCACTCCTACAATGAGCAGTTCTTC.

This sequence joins TRBV28 and TRBJ1-5, with D unclear. Trimming stripped 6 bases from V and 6 bases from J, with 15 bases between. The CDR3 runs 14 residues. The germline V gene encodes CDR1 MDHEN and CDR2 SYDVKM. CDR3 DNA sequence: TGTGCCAGCAGAAAATCGGATGCCGCTCAGCCCCAGCATTTT. Residues: CASRKSDAAQPQHF.

This clonotype was picked up a small number of times. The chain is built from TRBV4-1 and TRBJ2-1; possibly TRBD1 for D (6 bases). Trimming cost V 1 base and J 9 bases, with 13 bases left between them. The germline CDR1 and CDR2 sequences are MGHRA and YSYEKL. CDR3 length: 14 residues. The DNA for the CDR3 is TGCGCCAGCAGCCAAGGTGACAGGTTAGGTGAGCAGTTCTTC. It translates to CASSQGDRLGEQFF.

Ten or more counts support this clonotype. The chain has TRBV6-1 and TRBJ1-2, with D possibly TRBD1 on 6 matching bases. Germline V gene data show CDR1 as MNHNS and CDR2 as SASEGT. Trimming left V 6 bases short and J 7 bases short, with 21 bases between. The CDR3 is 15 residues long. The CDR3 spells CASRELGALRSGYTF. The DNA for the CDR3 is TGTGCCAGCAGGGAGCTGGGGGCCCTCAGAAGTGGCTACACCTTC.

The chain couples TRBV15 to TRBJ2-7, with a tentative D call TRBD2 (5 bases). The V gene lost 4 bases and the J gene lost 4 bases, with 11 bases spanning the gap. Germline V gene data show CDR1 as LNHNV and CDR2 as YYDKDF (reference sequence). The CDR3 length is 13 residues. The CDR3 bases are TGTGCCACCAGCAAAGCCGACTATTACGAGCAGTACGTC. Protein: CATSKADYYEQYV.

In its sample, this clonotype was seen many times. V is TRBV5-1 and J is TRBJ2-7; D is perhaps TRBD1 or TRBD2 (5 bases each). In germline, CDR1 is SGHRS, CDR2 YFSETQ. V was cut by 3 bases and J by 2 bases, with 24 bases left in between. The length of the CDR3 is 18 residues. DNA for the CDR3: TGCGCCAGCAGCTATTATTCATCCGGGACGGAAAGCACCTACGAGCAGTACTTC. Amino acid sequence: CASSYYSSGTESTYEQYF.